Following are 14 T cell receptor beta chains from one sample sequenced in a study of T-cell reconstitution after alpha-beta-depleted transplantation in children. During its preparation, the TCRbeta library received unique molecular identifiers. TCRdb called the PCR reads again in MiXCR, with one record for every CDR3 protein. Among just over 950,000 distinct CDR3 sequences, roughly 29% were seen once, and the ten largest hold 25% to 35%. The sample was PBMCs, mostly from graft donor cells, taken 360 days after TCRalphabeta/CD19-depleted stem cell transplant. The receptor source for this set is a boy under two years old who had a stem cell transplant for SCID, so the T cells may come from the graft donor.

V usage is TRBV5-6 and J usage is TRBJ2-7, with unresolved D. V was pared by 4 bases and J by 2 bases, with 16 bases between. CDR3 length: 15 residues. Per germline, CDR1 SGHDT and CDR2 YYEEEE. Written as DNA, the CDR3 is TGTGCCAGCAGCCTGGGTTCGACGGCAACCTACGAGCAGTACTTC. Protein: CASSLGSTATYEQYF.

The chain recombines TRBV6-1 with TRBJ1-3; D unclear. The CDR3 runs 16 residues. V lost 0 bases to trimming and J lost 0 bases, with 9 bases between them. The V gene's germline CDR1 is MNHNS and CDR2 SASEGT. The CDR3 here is CASSEAHGSSGNTIYF. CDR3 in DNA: TGTGCCAGCAGTGAAGCGCACGGATCCTCTGGAAACACCATATATTTT.

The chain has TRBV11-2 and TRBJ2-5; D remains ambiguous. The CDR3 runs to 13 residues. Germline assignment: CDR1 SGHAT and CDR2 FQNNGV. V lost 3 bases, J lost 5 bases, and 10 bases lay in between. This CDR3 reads CASSLASWETQYF. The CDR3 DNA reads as TGTGCCAGCAGCTTGGCCTCTTGGGAGACCCAGTACTTC.

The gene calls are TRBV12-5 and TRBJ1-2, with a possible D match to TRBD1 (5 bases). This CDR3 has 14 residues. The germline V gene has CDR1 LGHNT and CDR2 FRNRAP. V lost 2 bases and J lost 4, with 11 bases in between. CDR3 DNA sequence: TGTGCTAGTGGTTTGACTGGGGGGTCCTATGGCTACACCTTC. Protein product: CASGLTGGSYGYTF.

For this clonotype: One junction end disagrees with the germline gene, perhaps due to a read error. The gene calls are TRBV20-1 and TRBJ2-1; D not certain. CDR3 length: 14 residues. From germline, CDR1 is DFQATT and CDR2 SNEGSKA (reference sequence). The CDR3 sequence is CSGRTRQAGNEQFF. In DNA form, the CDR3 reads TGCAGTGGTAGAACCCGGCAGGCTGGCAATGAGCAGTTCTTC.

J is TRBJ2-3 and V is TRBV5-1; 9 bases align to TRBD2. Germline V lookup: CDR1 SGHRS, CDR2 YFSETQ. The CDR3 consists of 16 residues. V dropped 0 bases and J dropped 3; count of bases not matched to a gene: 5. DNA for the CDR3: TGCGCCAGCAGCTTGGGACTAGCGGTTACGACAGATACGCAGTATTTT. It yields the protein CASSLGLAVTTDTQYF.

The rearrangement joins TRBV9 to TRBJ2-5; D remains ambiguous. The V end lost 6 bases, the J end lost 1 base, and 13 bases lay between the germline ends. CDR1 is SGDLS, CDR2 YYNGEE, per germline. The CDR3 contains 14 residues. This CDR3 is CASTPRGLQETQYF. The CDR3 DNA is TGTGCCAGCACCCCCCGCGGTCTCCAAGAGACCCAGTACTTC.

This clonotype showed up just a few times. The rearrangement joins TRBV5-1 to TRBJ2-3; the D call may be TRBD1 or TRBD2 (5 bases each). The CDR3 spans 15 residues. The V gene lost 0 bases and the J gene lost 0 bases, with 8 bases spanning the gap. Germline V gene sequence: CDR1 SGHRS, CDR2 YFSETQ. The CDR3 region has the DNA TGCGCCAGCAGCTTGGAAGAGGGGAGCACAGATACGCAGTATTTT. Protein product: CASSLEEGSTDTQYF.

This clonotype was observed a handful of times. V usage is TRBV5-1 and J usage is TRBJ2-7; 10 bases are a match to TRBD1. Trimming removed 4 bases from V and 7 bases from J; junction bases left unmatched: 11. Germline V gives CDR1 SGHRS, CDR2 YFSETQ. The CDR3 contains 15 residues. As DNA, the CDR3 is TGCGCCAGCAGCATACCCGGGACAGGGGTAGGGGAGCAGTACTTC. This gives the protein CASSIPGTGVGEQYF.

This chain's CDR3 is CASSHDRDDQPQHF. CDR3 in DNA: TGCGCCAGCAGCCATGACAGGGACGATCAGCCCCAGCATTTT. The chain recombines TRBV5-1 with TRBJ1-5; TRBD1 matches 7 bases. The CDR3 has 14 amino acids. Germline CDR1 is SGHRS and CDR2 is YFSETQ. Trimming took 4 bases from V and 5 from J; bases not matched to a gene: 6.

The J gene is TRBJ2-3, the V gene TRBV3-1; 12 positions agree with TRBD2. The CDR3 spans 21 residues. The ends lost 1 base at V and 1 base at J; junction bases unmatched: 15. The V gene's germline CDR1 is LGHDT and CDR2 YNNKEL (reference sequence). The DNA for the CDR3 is TGTGCCAGCAGCCAAGTACCATCCGCCGCTAGACTAGCGGGGGGCACAGATACGCAGTATTTT. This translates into CASSQVPSAARLAGGTDTQYF.

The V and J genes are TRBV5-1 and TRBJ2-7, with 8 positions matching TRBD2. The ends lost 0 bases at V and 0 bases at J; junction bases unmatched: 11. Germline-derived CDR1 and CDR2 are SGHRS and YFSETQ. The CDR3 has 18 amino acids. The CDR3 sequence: CASSLAGSLAANSYEQYF. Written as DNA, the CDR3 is TGCGCCAGCAGCTTGGCCGGGTCACTAGCGGCCAACTCCTACGAGCAGTACTTC.

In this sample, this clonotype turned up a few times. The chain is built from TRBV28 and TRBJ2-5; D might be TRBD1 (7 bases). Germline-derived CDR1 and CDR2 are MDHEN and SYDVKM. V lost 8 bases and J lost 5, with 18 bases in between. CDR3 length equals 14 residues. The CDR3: CASARAGGPETQYF. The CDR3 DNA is TGTGCCAGCGCCAGGGCAGGGGGGCCGGAGACCCAGTACTTC. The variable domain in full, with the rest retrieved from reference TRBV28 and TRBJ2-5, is DVKVTQSSRYLVKRTGEKVFLECVQDMDHENMFWYRQDPGLGLRLIYFSYDVKMKEKGDIPEGYSVSREKKERFSLILESASTNQTSMYLCASARAGGPETQYFGPGTRLLVL.

The CDR3 coding sequence is TGTGCCATCGGATTCCGGGGGGGTGCCTACAATGAGCAGTTCTTC. It is translated as CAIGFRGGAYNEQFF. V and J are TRBV10-3 and TRBJ2-1, with 8 bases that match TRBD2. This CDR3 is built from 15 residues. Germline-derived CDR1 and CDR2 are ENHRY and SYGVKD. Trimming took 8 bases from V and 2 from J; bases not matched to a gene: 8.